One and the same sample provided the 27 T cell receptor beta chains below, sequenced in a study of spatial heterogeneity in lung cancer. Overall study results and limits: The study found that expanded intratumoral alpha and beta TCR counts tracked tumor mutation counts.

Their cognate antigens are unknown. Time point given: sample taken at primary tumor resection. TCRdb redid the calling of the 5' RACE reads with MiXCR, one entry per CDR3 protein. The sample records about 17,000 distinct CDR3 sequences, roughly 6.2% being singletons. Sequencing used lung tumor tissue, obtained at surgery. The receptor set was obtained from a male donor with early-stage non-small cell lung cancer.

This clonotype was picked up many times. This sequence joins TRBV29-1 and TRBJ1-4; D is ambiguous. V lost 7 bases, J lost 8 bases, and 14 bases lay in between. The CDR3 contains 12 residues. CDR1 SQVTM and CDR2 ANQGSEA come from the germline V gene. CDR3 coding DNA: TGCAGCGGCCAAGCATTCGGAGAAAAACTGTTTTTT. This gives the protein CSGQAFGEKLFF.

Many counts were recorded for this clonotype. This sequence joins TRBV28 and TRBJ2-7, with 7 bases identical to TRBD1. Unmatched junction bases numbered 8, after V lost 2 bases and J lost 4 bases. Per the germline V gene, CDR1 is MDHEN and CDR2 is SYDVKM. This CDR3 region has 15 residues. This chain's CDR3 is CASSLVTGQRYEQYF. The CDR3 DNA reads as TGTGCCAGCAGTTTAGTGACGGGACAGCGGTACGAGCAGTACTTC.

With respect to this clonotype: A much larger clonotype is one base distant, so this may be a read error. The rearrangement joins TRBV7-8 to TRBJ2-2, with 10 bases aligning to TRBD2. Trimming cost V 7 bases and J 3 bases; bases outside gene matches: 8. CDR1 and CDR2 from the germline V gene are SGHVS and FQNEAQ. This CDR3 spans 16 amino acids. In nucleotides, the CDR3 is TGTGCCAGCACCATATGGGGACTAGCGTACACCGGGGAGCTGTTTTTT. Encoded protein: CASTIWGLAYTGELFF.

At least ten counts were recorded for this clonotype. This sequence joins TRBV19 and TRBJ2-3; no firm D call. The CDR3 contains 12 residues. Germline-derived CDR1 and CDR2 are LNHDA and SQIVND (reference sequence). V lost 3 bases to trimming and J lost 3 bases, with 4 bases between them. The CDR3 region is CASSISTDTQYF. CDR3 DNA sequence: TGTGCCAGTAGTATTTCAACAGATACGCAGTATTTT.

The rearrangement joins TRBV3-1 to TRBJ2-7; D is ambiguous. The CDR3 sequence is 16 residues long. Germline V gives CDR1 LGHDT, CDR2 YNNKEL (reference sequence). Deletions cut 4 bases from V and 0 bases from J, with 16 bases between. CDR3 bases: TGTGCCAGCAGCCTTGGAGAGGCAGTTAGCTCCTACGAGCAGTACTTC. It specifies CASSLGEAVSSYEQYF.

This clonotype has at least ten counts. This CDR3 reads CASSRLAGSSYEQYF. DNA for the CDR3: TGTGCCAGCAGCCGACTAGCGGGTTCTTCCTACGAGCAGTACTTC. The rearrangement uses TRBV3-1 and TRBJ2-7; 10 nucleotides agree with TRBD2. V was clipped by 4 bases and J by 1 base; unmatched bases: 4. CDR1 and CDR2 from the germline V gene are LGHDT and YNNKEL (reference sequence). This CDR3 is built from 15 residues.

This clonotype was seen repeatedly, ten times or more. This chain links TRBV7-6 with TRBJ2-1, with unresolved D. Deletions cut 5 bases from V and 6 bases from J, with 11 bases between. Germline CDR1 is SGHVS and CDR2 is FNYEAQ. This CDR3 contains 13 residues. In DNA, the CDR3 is TGTGCCAGCAGCCCACCTCCGAGCAATGAGCAGTTCTTC. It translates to CASSPPPSNEQFF.

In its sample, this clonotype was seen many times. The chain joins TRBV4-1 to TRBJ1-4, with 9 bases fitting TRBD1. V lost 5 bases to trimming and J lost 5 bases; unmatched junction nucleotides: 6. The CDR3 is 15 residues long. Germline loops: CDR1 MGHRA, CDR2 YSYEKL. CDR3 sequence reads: CASSVGQGKNEKLFF. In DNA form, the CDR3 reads TGCGCCAGCAGCGTGGGACAGGGAAAAAATGAAAAACTGTTTTTT.

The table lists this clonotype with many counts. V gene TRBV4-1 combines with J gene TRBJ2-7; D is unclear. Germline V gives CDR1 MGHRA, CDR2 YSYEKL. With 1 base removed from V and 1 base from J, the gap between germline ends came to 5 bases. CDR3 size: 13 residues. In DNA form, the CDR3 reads TGCGCCAGCAGCCAAGCCGGGTCCTACGAGCAGTACTTC. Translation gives CASSQAGSYEQYF.

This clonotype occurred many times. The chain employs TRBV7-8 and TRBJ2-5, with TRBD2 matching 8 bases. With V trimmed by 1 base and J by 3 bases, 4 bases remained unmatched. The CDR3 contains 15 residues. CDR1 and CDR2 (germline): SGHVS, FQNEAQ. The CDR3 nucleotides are TGTGCCAGCAGCTTAGGCGGGGGGACTAAAGAGACCCAGTACTTC. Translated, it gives CASSLGGGTKETQYF.

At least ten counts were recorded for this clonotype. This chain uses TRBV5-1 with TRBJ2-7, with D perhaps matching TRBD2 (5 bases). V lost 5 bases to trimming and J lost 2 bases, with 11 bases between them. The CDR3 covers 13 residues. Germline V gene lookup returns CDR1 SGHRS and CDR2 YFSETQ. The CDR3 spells CASSGGSTYEQYF. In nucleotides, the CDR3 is TGCGCCAGCAGTGGCGGGTCTACCTACGAGCAGTACTTC.

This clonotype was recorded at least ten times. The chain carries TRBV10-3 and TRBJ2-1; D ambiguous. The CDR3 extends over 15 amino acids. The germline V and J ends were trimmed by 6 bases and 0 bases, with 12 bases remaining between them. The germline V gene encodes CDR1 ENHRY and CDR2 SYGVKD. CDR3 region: CAISNPPVSYNEQFF. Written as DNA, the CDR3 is TGTGCCATCAGCAACCCCCCGGTCTCCTACAATGAGCAGTTCTTC.

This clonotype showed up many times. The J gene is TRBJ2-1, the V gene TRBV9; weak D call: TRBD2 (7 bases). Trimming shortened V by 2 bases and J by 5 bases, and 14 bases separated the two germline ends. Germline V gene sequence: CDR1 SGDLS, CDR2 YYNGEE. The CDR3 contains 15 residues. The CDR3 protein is CASSVRGGAHNEQFF. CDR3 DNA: TGTGCCAGCAGCGTGAGAGGGGGGGCGCACAATGAGCAGTTCTTC.

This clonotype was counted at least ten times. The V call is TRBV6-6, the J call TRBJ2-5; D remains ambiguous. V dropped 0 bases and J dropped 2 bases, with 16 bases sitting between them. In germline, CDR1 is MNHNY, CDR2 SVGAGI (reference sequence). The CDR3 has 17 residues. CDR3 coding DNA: TGTGCCAGCAGTTACTCTCCTTTCCACAATGGGCAAGAGACCCAGTACTTC. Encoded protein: CASSYSPFHNGQETQYF.

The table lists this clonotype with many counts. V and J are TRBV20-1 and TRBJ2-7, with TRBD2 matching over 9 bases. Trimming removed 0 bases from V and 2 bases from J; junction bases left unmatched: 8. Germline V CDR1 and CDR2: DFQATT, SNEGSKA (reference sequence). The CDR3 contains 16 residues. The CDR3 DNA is TGCAGTGCTAGAGATAGAGGACTAGCGCGCCCCTACGAGCAGTACTTC. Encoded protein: CSARDRGLARPYEQYF.

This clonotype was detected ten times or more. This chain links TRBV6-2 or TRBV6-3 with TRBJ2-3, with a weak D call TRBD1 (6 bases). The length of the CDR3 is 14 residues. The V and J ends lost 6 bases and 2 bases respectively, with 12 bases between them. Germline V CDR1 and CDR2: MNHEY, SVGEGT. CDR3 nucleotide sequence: TGTGCCAGCAGGCAGGGGCCGGACACAGATACGCAGTATTTT. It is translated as CASRQGPDTDTQYF.

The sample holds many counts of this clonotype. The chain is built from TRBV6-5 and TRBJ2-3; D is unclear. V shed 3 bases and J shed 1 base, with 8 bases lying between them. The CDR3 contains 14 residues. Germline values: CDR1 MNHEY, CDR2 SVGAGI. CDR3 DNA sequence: TGTGCCAGCAGTTATCAACTTGGCACAGATACGCAGTATTTT. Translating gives CASSYQLGTDTQYF.

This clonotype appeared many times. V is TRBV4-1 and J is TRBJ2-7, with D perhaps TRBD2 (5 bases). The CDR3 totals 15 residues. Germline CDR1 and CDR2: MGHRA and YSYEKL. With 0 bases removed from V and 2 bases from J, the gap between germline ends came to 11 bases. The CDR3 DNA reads TGCGCCAGCAGCCAAGAGTCCGGGAACCCCTACGAGCAGTACTTC. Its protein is CASSQESGNPYEQYF.

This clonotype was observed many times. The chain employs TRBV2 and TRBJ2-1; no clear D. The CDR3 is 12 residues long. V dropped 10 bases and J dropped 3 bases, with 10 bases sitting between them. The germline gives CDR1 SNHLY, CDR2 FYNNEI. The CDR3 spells CATSASYNEQFF. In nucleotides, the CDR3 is TGTGCCACCTCAGCCAGCTACAATGAGCAGTTCTTC.

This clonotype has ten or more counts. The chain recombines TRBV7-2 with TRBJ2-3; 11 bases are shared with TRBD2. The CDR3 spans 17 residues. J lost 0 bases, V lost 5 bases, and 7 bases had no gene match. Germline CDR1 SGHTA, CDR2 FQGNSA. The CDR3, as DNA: TGTGCCAGCAGCCACCACACTAGCGGGGGAAGCACAGATACGCAGTATTTT. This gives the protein CASSHHTSGGSTDTQYF.

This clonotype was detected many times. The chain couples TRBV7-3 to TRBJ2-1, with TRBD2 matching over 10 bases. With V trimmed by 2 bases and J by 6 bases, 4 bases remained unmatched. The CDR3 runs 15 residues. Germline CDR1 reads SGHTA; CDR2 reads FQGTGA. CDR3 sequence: CASSLLAGGPNEQFF. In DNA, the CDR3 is TGTGCCAGCAGCTTATTAGCGGGGGGACCCAATGAGCAGTTCTTC.

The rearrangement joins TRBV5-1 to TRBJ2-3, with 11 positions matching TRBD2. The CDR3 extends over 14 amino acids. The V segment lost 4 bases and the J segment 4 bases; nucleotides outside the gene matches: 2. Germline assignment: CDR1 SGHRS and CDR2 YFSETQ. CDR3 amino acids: CASSQGLAADTQYF. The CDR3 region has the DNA TGCGCCAGCAGCCAGGGACTAGCGGCAGATACGCAGTATTTT.

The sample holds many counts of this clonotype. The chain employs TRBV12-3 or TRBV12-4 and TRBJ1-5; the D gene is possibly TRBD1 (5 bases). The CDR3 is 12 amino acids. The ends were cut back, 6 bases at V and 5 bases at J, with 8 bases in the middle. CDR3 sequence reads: CASRQGDQPQHF. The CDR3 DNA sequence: TGTGCCAGCAGGCAAGGGGATCAGCCCCAGCATTTT.

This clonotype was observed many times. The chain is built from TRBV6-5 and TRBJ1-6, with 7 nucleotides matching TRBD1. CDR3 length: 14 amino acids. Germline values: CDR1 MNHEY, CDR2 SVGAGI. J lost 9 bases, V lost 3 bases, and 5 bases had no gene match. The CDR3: CASSYKAGGSPLHF. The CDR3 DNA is TGTGCCAGCAGTTATAAGGCAGGGGGTTCACCCCTCCACTTT.

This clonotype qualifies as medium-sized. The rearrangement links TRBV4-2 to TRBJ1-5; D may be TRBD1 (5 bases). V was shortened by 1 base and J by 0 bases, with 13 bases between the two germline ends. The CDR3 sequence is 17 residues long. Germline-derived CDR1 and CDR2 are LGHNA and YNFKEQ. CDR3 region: CASSQGGSDYSNQPQHF. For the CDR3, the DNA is TGTGCCAGCAGCCAAGGGGGCAGCGATTATAGCAATCAGCCCCAGCATTTT.

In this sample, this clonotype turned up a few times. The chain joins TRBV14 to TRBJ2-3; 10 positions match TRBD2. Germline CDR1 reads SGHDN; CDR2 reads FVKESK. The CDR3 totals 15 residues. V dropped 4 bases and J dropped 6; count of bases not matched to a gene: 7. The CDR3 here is CASSLLAGLGDTQYF. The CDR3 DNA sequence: TGTGCCAGCAGCCTACTAGCGGGATTGGGTGATACGCAGTATTTT.

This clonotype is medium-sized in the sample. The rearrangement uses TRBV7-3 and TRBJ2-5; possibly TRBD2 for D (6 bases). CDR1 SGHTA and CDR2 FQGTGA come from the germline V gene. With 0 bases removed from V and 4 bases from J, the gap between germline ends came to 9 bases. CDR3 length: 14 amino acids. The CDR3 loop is CASSLTGGGETQYF. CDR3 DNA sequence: TGTGCCAGCAGCTTAACGGGAGGCGGAGAGACCCAGTACTTC.